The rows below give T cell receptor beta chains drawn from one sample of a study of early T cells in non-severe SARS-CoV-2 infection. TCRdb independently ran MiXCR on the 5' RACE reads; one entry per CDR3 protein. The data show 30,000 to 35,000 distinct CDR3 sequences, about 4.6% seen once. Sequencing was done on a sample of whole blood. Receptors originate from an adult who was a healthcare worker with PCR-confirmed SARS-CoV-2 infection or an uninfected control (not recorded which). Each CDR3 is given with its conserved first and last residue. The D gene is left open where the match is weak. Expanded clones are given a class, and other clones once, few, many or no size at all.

CASSFLNEGEQFF | TGTGCCAGCAGCTTTCTTAACGAGGGTGAGCAGTTCTTC | NA | TRBJ2-1 | NA | TRBV7-9
CASSYRDNSYEQYF | TGTGCCAGCAGTTACCGGGACAACTCCTACGAGCAGTACTTC | medium-sized | TRBJ2-7 | NA | TRBV6-2/TRBV6-3
CASSYLGLGADTQYF | TGTGCCAGCAGTTACCTTGGACTAGGTGCAGATACGCAGTATTTT | many | TRBJ2-3 | TRBD2 | TRBV6-2/TRBV6-3
CASSLKRDTEAFF | TGCGCCAGCAGCTTGAAGAGGGACACTGAAGCTTTCTTT | few | TRBJ1-1 | NA | TRBV5-1
CASSVGGTNTEAFF | TGTGCCAGCAGCGTAGGGGGGACAAACACTGAAGCTTTCTTT | many | TRBJ1-1 | NA | TRBV9
CATSDRVGGYEQYF | TGTGCCACCAGTGACCGGGTAGGGGGTTACGAGCAGTACTTC | few | TRBJ2-7 | NA | TRBV24-1
CASSPDRVAWEQYF | TGTGCCAGCAGCCCGGACAGGGTGGCCTGGGAGCAGTACTTC | few | TRBJ2-7 | TRBD1 | TRBV6-5
CATGDRVGYGYTF | TGTGCCACCGGGGACAGGGTAGGATATGGCTACACCTTC | NA | TRBJ1-2 | TRBD1 | TRBV12-3/TRBV12-4
CASSQAPLQGPANYGYTF | TGTGCCAGCAGCCAAGCCCCTTTACAGGGTCCGGCTAACTATGGCTACACCTTC | few | TRBJ1-2 | NA | TRBV3-1
CASSRLAGDEQFF | TGTGCCAGCAGCCGACTAGCGGGAGATGAGCAGTTCTTC | many | TRBJ2-1 | TRBD2 | TRBV28
CASRVQGMADTQYF | TGTGCCAGCAGGGTCCAGGGGATGGCCGATACGCAGTATTTT | many | TRBJ2-3 | NA | TRBV27
CASSPQRSEREQYF | TGTGCCAGCAGCCCCCAGCGGTCCGAACGGGAGCAGTACTTC | many | TRBJ2-7 | NA | TRBV21-1
CASSPRLRDSYEQYF | TGTGCCAGCTCACCACGATTGCGAGACTCCTACGAGCAGTACTTC | many | TRBJ2-7 | NA | TRBV18
CASSDDRNIQYF | TGTGCCAGCAGTGACGACAGAAACATTCAGTACTTC | few | TRBJ2-4 | NA | TRBV2
CASSPQGFQPQHF | TGTGCCAGCAGCCCACAGGGGTTTCAGCCCCAGCATTTT | many | TRBJ1-5 | TRBD1 | TRBV28
CSATPQAGETQYF | TGCAGTGCTACCCCCCAGGCGGGGGAGACCCAGTACTTC | NA | TRBJ2-5 | NA | TRBV20-1
CASSSTDTYEQYF | TGTGCCAGCAGTTCGACAGATACCTACGAGCAGTACTTC | many | TRBJ2-7 | NA | TRBV12-3/TRBV12-4
CATSRDKLADNEQFF | TGTGCCACCAGCAGAGATAAACTAGCGGACAATGAGCAGTTCTTC | many | TRBJ2-1 | TRBD2 | TRBV15
CASSPQDRTHYGYTF | TGTGCCAGTAGTCCCCAAGACAGGACTCACTATGGCTACACCTTC | many | TRBJ1-2 | NA | TRBV19
CASSNIRQPQHF | TGTGCCAGTAGTAATATACGTCAGCCCCAGCATTTT | many | TRBJ1-5 | NA | TRBV19
CASSQGAPSSYNEQFF | TGTGCCAGCAGCCAAGGGGCGCCGAGCTCCTACAATGAGCAGTTCTTC | many | TRBJ2-1 | NA | TRBV3-1
CASSPLSGYYGFYGYTF | TGTGCCAGCAGCCCCCTGTCGGGGTATTACGGATTCTATGGCTACACCTTC | many | TRBJ1-2 | NA | TRBV7-2
CASSGGLPQPYEQYF | TGTGCCAGCAGTGGGGGACTACCGCAACCCTACGAGCAGTACTTC | many | TRBJ2-7 | TRBD2 | TRBV28
CASSAVGDTQYF | TGTGCCAGCAGTGCCGTAGGAGATACGCAGTATTTT | many | TRBJ2-3 | NA | TRBV25-1
CASSLLMGLAGDRGYTQYF | TGTGCCAGCAGCCTACTGATGGGCCTAGCGGGTGACCGGGGTTATACGCAGTATTTT | few | TRBJ2-3 | TRBD2 | TRBV12-3/TRBV12-4
CASSRQREGTYNSPLHF | TGTGCCAGCAGCCGTCAGAGGGAGGGAACCTATAATTCACCCCTCCACTTT | many | TRBJ1-6 | NA | TRBV7-2
CSAEGDRDSPLHF | TGCAGTGCCGAGGGGGACAGGGATTCACCCCTCCACTTT | few | TRBJ1-6 | TRBD1 | TRBV20-1
CASSLVRASSNQPQHF | TGTGCCAGCAGCTTGGTCCGTGCCAGTAGCAATCAGCCCCAGCATTTT | many | TRBJ1-5 | NA | TRBV5-8
CASSRTRSTDTQYF | TGTGCCAGCAGCCGGACACGTAGCACAGATACGCAGTATTTT | few | TRBJ2-3 | NA | TRBV7-2
CASSFSQETQYF | TGTGCCAGCAGCTTTTCCCAAGAGACCCAGTACTTC | NA | TRBJ2-5 | NA | TRBV7-9
CASSLTGGPYNEQFF | TGTGCCAGCAGCTTGACGGGAGGTCCCTACAATGAGCAGTTCTTC | many | TRBJ2-1 | TRBD2 | TRBV11-2
CASSPTIGDSPSSYEQYF | TGTGCCAGCTCACCAACCATCGGGGACAGCCCTAGCTCCTACGAGCAGTACTTC | many | TRBJ2-7 | TRBD1 | TRBV18
CASSLATGHSTNEKLFF | TGTGCCAGCAGCTTAGCGACAGGACACTCAACTAATGAAAAACTGTTTTTT | many | TRBJ1-4 | NA | TRBV7-9
CASSLALVGNEQFF | TGTGCCAGCAGCTTAGCACTAGTAGGCAATGAGCAGTTCTTC | many | TRBJ2-1 | NA | TRBV7-2
CASSQDMDIQYF | TGTGCCAGCAGCCAAGATATGGACATTCAGTACTTC | many | TRBJ2-4 | NA | TRBV4-2
CASSLLTRTDTQYF | TGTGCCAGCAGCTTGCTGACTAGGACAGATACGCAGTATTTT | many | TRBJ2-3 | NA | TRBV7-9
CASIPGQGPQKNTEAFF | TGTGCCAGCATACCGGGACAGGGGCCTCAAAAGAACACTGAAGCTTTCTTT | many | TRBJ1-1 | TRBD1 | TRBV6-6
CATHRDVGTGELFF | TGTGCCACCCACAGGGATGTGGGCACCGGGGAGCTGTTTTTT | many | TRBJ2-2 | NA | TRBV6-5
CASRDKRGPYEQYF | TGTGCCAGCAGAGATAAGCGGGGACCCTACGAGCAGTACTTC | few | TRBJ2-7 | TRBD2 | TRBV6-1
CAWSVRGQRRDYEQYF | TGTGCCTGGAGTGTACGAGGTCAGAGAAGAGATTACGAGCAGTACTTC | many | TRBJ2-7 | NA | TRBV30
CASSQDRGSSYEQYF | TGCGCCAGCAGCCAAGATAGAGGTAGCTCCTACGAGCAGTACTTC | medium-sized | TRBJ2-7 | NA | TRBV4-1
CASSYSVAGGLTDTQYF | TGTGCCAGCAGTTACTCGGTTGCAGGGGGCCTCACAGATACGCAGTATTTT | many | TRBJ2-3 | TRBD1 | TRBV6-6
CASSFLGREEETQYF | TGTGCCAGCAGCTTTTTGGGGCGGGAAGAAGAGACCCAGTACTTC | many | TRBJ2-5 | NA | TRBV28
CSVDRGSYGYTF | TGCAGCGTCGACAGGGGGTCCTATGGCTACACCTTC | many | TRBJ1-2 | TRBD1 | TRBV29-1
CASSLGGLVAGGSDTQYF | TGTGCCAGCAGCTTAGGTGGCTTGGTGGCGGGAGGGTCGGATACGCAGTATTTT | many | TRBJ2-3 | TRBD2 | TRBV11-2
CASSVTNSNNSPLHF | TGCGCCAGCAGCGTCACCAACAGTAATAATTCACCCCTCCACTTT | NA | TRBJ1-6 | NA | TRBV5-1
CSALQGENQPQHF | TGCAGCGCCCTACAGGGGGAAAATCAGCCCCAGCATTTT | NA | TRBJ1-5 | TRBD1 | TRBV29-1
CASSLGAHSNQPQHF | TGTGCCAGCAGCTTAGGAGCTCATAGCAATCAGCCCCAGCATTTT | few | TRBJ1-5 | NA | TRBV13
CASSQDRPMFF | TGTGCCAGCAGCCAAGACAGACCAATGTTCTTC | many | TRBJ2-1 | NA | TRBV3-1
CASSLALENNEQFF | TGTGCCAGCAGCTTGGCCCTCGAAAACAATGAGCAGTTCTTC | many | TRBJ2-1 | NA | TRBV5-4
CAISGTGGSYEQYF | TGTGCCATCAGCGGGACAGGGGGATCCTACGAGCAGTACTTC | NA | TRBJ2-7 | TRBD1 | TRBV10-3
CSAPGQVHEKLFF | TGCAGTGCCCCCGGCCAGGTTCATGAAAAACTGTTTTTT | many | TRBJ1-4 | NA | TRBV20-1
CATSDWSAYNEQFF | TGTGCCACCAGTGATTGGTCTGCGTACAATGAGCAGTTCTTC | NA | TRBJ2-1 | NA | TRBV24-1
CSGGGDLYNEQFF | TGCAGCGGGGGGGGAGATCTCTACAATGAGCAGTTCTTC | many | TRBJ2-1 | TRBD2 | TRBV29-1